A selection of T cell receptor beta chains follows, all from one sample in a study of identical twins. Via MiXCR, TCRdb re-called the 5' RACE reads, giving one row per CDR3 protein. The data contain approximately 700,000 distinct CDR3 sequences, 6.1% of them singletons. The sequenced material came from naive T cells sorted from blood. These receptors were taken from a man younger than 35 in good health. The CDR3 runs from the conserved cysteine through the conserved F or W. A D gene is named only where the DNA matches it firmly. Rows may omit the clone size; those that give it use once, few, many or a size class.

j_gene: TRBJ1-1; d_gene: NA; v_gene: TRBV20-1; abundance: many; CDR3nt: TGCAGTGCTAGAAAGTGGGAAACTGAAGCTTTCTTT; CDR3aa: CSARKWETEAFF
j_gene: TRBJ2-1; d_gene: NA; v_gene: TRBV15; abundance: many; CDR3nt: TGTGCCACCAGCAGAGTCGGGGTTGATGAGCAGTTCTTC; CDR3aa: CATSRVGVDEQFF
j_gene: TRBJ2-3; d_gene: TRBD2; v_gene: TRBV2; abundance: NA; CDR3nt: TGTGCCAGCTGGACTAGCGGGAGGACAGATACGCAGTATTTT; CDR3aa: CASWTSGRTDTQYF
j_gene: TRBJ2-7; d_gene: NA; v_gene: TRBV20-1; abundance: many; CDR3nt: TGCAGTGCCGGAGGGGGTGCTTCGTTGCAGTACTTC; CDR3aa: CSAGGGASLQYF
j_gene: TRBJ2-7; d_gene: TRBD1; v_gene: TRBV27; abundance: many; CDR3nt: TGTGCCAGCAGTCCCCTGTCGACAGGGGGCTACGAGCAGTACTTC; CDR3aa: CASSPLSTGGYEQYF
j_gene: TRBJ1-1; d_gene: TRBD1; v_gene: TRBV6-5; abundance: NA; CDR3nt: TGTGCCAGCAGTTACGGGACAGGGGGTGTGAACACTGAAGCTTTCTTT; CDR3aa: CASSYGTGGVNTEAFF
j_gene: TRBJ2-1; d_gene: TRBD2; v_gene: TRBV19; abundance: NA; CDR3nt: TGTGCCAGTAGTGTTACCGGGACTAGCGATGAGCAGTTCTTC; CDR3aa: CASSVTGTSDEQFF
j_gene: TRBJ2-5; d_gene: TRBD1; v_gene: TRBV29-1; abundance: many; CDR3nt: TGCAGCGTTGCCAGGGGGCGGGAGACCCAGTACTTC; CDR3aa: CSVARGRETQYF
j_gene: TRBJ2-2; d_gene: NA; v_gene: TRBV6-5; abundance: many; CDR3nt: TGTGCCAGCAGTTACTCCTCGAACACCGGGGAGCTGTTTTTT; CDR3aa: CASSYSSNTGELFF
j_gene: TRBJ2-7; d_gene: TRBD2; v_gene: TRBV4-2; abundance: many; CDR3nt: TGTGCCAGCAGCCAAGGGGGTGTGGCGCTAGCGGGAGACGAGCAGTACTTC; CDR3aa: CASSQGGVALAGDEQYF
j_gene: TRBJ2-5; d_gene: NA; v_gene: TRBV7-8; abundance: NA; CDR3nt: TGTGCCAGCAGCCCCGTCGTGGGGGTAGAGACCCAGTACTTC; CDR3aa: CASSPVVGVETQYF
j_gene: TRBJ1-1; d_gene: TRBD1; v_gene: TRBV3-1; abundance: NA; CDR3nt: TGTGCCAGCAGCCAAAGGGGGGACAGGGCCCCAAGGACTGAAGCTTTCTTT; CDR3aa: CASSQRGDRAPRTEAFF
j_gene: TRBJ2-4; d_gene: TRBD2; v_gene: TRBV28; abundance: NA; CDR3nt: TGTGCCAGCAGTTTATCCCTGGGGGGGGACATTCAGTACTTC; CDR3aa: CASSLSLGGDIQYF
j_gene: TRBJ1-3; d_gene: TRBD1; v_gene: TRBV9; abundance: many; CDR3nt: TGTGCCAGCAGCGTAGCCCCAATACAGGGGCCTGGAAACACCATATATTTT; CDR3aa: CASSVAPIQGPGNTIYF
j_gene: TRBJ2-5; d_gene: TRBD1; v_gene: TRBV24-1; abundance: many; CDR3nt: TGTGCCACCAGTGATGGGACAGGGGGCTTTAAAGAGACCCAGTACTTC; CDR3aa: CATSDGTGGFKETQYF
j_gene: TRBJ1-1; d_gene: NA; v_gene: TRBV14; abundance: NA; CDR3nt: TGTGCCGGTTCCACAGGCTCAAGGACTGAAGCTTTCTTT; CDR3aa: CAGSTGSRTEAFF
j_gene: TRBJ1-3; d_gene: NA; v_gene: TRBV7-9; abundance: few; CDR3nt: TGTGCCAGCAGGACCCTGGGGGCGCCCGGAAACACCATATATTTT; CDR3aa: CASRTLGAPGNTIYF
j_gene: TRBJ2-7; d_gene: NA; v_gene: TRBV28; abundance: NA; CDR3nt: TGTGCCAGCAGTCCCACCAGGGGAGGGGGGGGATACGAGCAGTACTTC; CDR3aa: CASSPTRGGGGYEQYF
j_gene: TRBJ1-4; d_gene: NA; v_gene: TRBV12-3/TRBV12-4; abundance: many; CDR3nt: TGTGCCAGCACCTCTAATGAAAAACTGTTTTTT; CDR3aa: CASTSNEKLFF
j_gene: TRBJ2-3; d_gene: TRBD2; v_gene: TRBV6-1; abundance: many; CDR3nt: TGTGCCAGCAGTGTCGGGACTAGCGGGGGGAACACAGATACGCAGTATTTT; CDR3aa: CASSVGTSGGNTDTQYF
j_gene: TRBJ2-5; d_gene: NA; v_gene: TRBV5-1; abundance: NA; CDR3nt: TGCGCCAGCAGCTTCGGACAGACCCTACAAGAGACCCAGTACTTC; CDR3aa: CASSFGQTLQETQYF
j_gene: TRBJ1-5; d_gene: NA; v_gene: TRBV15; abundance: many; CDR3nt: TGTGCCACCAGCAGGGTTTCCCCAGGGTATAGCAATCAGCCCCAGCATTTT; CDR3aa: CATSRVSPGYSNQPQHF
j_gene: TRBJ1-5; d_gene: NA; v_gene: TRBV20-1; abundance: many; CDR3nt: TGCAGTGCTAGAGGCAGGGGAAGTCAGCCCCAGCATTTT; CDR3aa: CSARGRGSQPQHF
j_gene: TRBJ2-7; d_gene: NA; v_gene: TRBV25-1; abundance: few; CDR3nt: TGTGCCAGCAGTGTTCAGGACTACGAGCAGTACTTC; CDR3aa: CASSVQDYEQYF
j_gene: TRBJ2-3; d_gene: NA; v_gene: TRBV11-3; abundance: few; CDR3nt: TGTGCCAGCAGCCCCACCTTTGTAGATACGCAGTATTTT; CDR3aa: CASSPTFVDTQYF
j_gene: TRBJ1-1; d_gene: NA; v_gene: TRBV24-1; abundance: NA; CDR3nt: TGTGCCACCAGATCGGAGAAAATGAACACTGAAGCTTTCTTT; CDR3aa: CATRSEKMNTEAFF
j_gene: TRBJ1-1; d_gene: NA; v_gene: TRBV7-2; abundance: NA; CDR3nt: TGTGCCAGCAGCCCCCGCCGGGGGAACACTGAAGCTTTCTTT; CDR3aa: CASSPRRGNTEAFF
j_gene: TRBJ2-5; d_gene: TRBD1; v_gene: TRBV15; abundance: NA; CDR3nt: TGTGCCACCAGCAGAGAGAGGGGACAGGGGGCTCGAGCGACCCAGTACTTC; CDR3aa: CATSRERGQGARATQYF
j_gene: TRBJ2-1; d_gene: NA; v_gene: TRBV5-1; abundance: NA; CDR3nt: TGCGCCAGCAGCTTAGGAATAGGGTCCTACAATGAGCAGTTCTTC; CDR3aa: CASSLGIGSYNEQFF
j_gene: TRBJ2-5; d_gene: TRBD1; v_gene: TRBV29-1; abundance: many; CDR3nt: TGCAGCGTTGACCTCCTCCAGGGGGCGGGGGAGACCCAGTACTTC; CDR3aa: CSVDLLQGAGETQYF
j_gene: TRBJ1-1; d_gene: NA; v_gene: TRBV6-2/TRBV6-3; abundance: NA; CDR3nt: TGTGCCAGCAGTTATTCGGGAGTGGCAGCTTTCTTT; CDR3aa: CASSYSGVAAFF
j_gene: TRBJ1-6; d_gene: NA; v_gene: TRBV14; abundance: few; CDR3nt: TGTGCCAGCAGCCAAGGCGGCAATTCACCCCTCCACTTT; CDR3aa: CASSQGGNSPLHF
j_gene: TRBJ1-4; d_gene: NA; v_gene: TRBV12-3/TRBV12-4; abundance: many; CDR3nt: TGTGCCAGCAGCCCTGAGACAGGCCCCGGGAAACTGTTTTTT; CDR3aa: CASSPETGPGKLFF
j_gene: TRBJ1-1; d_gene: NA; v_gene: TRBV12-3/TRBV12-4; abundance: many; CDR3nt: TGTGCCAGCAGGGATGACGCGTACGAAGCTTTCTTT; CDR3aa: CASRDDAYEAFF
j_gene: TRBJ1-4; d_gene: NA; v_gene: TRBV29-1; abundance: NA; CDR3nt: TGCAGCGTTGAAGTTTCGCCGAATGAAAAACTGTTTTTT; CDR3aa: CSVEVSPNEKLFF
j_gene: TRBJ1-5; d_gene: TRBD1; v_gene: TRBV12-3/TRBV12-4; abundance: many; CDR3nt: TGTGCCAGCAGCAAAGGGGACAGGGCTGTACAGCCCCAGCATTTT; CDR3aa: CASSKGDRAVQPQHF